Presented here are 24 T cell receptor beta chains from one specimen sequenced in a study of blood T cell repertoires in COVID-19. TCRdb's copy holds only in-frame clones and misses some; the assay was immunoSEQ multiplex PCR. The table includes approximately 210,000 clones, around four fifths detected once. Sequenced material: peripheral blood. Every receptor here comes from a human donor in a cohort sampled during active COVID-19.

This chain joins TRBV2 and TRBJ1-3, with 8 bases aligning to TRBD1. The CDR3 spans 15 residues. V shed 5 bases and J 0 bases; nucleotides not matched to a gene: 3. CDR1 and CDR2 from the germline V gene are SNHLY and FYNNEI. CDR3 in DNA: TGTGCCAGCAGTCTCGACAGGGGCTCTGGAAACACCATATATTTT. Translating gives CASSLDRGSGNTIYF.

This chain uses TRBV4-1 with TRBJ1-2; 8 bases line up with TRBD1. The germline V gene has CDR1 MGHRA and CDR2 YSYEKL. This CDR3 spans 15 amino acids. With V trimmed by 0 bases and J by 6 bases, 6 bases remained unmatched. The CDR3 here is CASSQESGGLHGYTF. In DNA, the CDR3 is TGCGCCAGCAGCCAAGAGTCAGGGGGCCTGCATGGCTACACCTTC.

The chain combines TRBV30 with TRBJ2-7; 7 nucleotides align to TRBD1. Trimming at V came to 2 bases and at J to 3 bases, leaving 4 bases not matched to a gene. The CDR3 spans 13 residues. The germline gives CDR1 GTSNPN, CDR2 SVGIG (reference sequence). The CDR3 loop is CAWSQRQGYEQYF. CDR3 coding DNA: TGTGCCTGGAGTCAGAGACAGGGCTACGAGCAGTACTTC. Supplemented by reference TRBV30 and TRBJ2-7, the full variable domain reads SQTIHQWPATLVQPVGSPLSLECTVEGTSNPNLYWYRQAAGRGLQLLFYSVGIGQISSEVPQNLSASRPQDRQFILSSKKLLLSDSGFYLCAWSQRQGYEQYFGPGTRLTVT.

The chain joins TRBV27 to TRBJ2-4; D is possibly TRBD1 (6 bases). V was clipped by 3 bases and J by 5 bases, with 8 bases between them. CDR3 length: 13 amino acids. The germline V gene has CDR1 MNHEY and CDR2 SMNVEV (reference sequence). In DNA, the CDR3 is TGTGCCAGCAGTTTTGGACAGCAAAACATTCAGTACTTC. This sequence encodes CASSFGQQNIQYF.

The chain employs TRBV11-2 and TRBJ2-7; 11 nucleotides agree with TRBD1. J gave up 7 bases and V 6 bases, and 11 bases lay outside the gene matches. The CDR3 has 15 amino acids. Germline assignment: CDR1 SGHAT and CDR2 FQNNGV. CDR3 nucleotide sequence: TGTGCCAGCAGACAAGGGACAGGGGGTAATGGGGAGCAGTACTTC. Translated, it gives CASRQGTGGNGEQYF.

This chain links TRBV2 with TRBJ1-1; D may be TRBD1 (5 bases). V was clipped by 6 bases and J by 2 bases, with 19 bases between them. Germline assignment: CDR1 SNHLY and CDR2 FYNNEI. This CDR3 contains 16 residues. CDR3 region: CASSRTRVPENTEAFF. CDR3 coding DNA: TGTGCCAGCAGCCGAACCAGGGTCCCCGAAAACACTGAAGCTTTCTTT.

The V call is TRBV6-1, the J call TRBJ1-2, with D hard to call. The CDR3 is 13 residues long. Between the trimmed V and J ends, which lost 3 bases and 0 bases, there was a span of 5 bases. The germline V gene has CDR1 MNHNS and CDR2 SASEGT. CDR3 nucleotide sequence: TGTGCCAGCAGTGAGACACCTAACTATGGCTACACCTTC. It codes for CASSETPNYGYTF.

The rearrangement joins TRBV24-1 to TRBJ1-2; TRBD1 might be the D (6 bases). The length of the CDR3 is 14 residues. The V and J ends lost 7 bases and 7 bases respectively, with 18 bases between them. The germline V gene has CDR1 KGHDR and CDR2 SFDVKD. The DNA for the CDR3 is TGTGCCACCAGGGGAGCGGGGGGGGCGAGTGGCTACACCTTC. It specifies CATRGAGGASGYTF.

The chain uses TRBV28 and TRBJ1-5, with 7 bases that match TRBD1. This CDR3 spans 15 amino acids. With V trimmed by 3 bases and J by 3 bases, 5 bases remained unmatched. Germline V gene data show CDR1 as MDHEN and CDR2 as SYDVKM. For the CDR3, the DNA is TGTGCCAGCAGTTTCAGGAGGGGGCCCAATCAGCCCCAGCATTTT. It codes for CASSFRRGPNQPQHF. The whole variable domain, remainder taken from reference TRBV28 and TRBJ1-5, is DVKVTQSSRYLVKRTGEKVFLECVQDMDHENMFWYRQDPGLGLRLIYFSYDVKMKEKGDIPEGYSVSREKKERFSLILESASTNQTSMYLCASSFRRGPNQPQHFGDGTRLSIL.

This clone is a singleton in its sample. This sequence joins TRBV5-1 and TRBJ2-7, with 9 bases matching TRBD2. V shed 4 bases and J 7 bases; nucleotides not matched to a gene: 12. The germline gives CDR1 SGHRS, CDR2 YFSETQ. This CDR3 is 15 amino acids long. In DNA, the CDR3 is TGCGCCAGCAGCCGACTAGCGGCAGAGGGGGCAGAGCAGTACTTC. This codes for CASSRLAAEGAEQYF.

This clone was seen only once. CDR3 DNA: TGTGCCAGCAGCCAAGTTTTCCGGGGGGGCCCCAATGAGCAGTTCTTC. It codes for CASSQVFRGGPNEQFF. V and J are TRBV3-1 (or the pseudogene TRBV3-2) and TRBJ2-1; TRBD2 matches 8 bases. Germline CDR1 is LGHDT and CDR2 is YNNKEL (reference sequence). This CDR3 has 16 amino acids. The ends lost 1 base at V and 6 bases at J; junction bases unmatched: 8.

This chain joins TRBV9 and TRBJ1-2; D gene uncertain. The germline V gene encodes CDR1 SGDLS and CDR2 YYNGEE. The CDR3 loop spans 13 amino acids. Trimming removed 0 bases from V and 2 bases from J, with 5 bases in between. CDR3 amino acids: CASSVGGNYGYTF. For the CDR3, the DNA is TGTGCCAGCAGCGTAGGAGGGAACTATGGCTACACCTTC.

This clone has just a few counts. V gene TRBV18 combines with J gene TRBJ2-1; D possibly corresponds to TRBD1 (5 bases). CDR1 is KGHSH and CDR2 is LQKENI in the germline V gene. The CDR3 spans 16 residues. The V and J ends lost 10 bases and 8 bases respectively, with 27 bases between them. The CDR3 loop is CATTAFSPGSMDEQFF. Here the CDR3 DNA reads TGTGCCACCACCGCCTTCTCCCCAGGGTCTATGGATGAGCAGTTCTTC.

The chain carries TRBV24-1 and TRBJ2-2; D gene uncertain. This CDR3 has 13 amino acids. Deletions cut 9 bases from V and 0 bases from J, with 7 bases between. Looked up from germline, CDR1 is KGHDR and CDR2 is SFDVKD. The CDR3 coding sequence is TGTGCCACCGGCATCGCGAACACCGGGGAGCTGTTTTTT. It codes for CATGIANTGELFF.

V is TRBV2 and J is TRBJ1-1; TRBD1 is a possible D gene (5 bases). This CDR3 region has 18 residues. The germline CDR1 and CDR2 sequences are SNHLY and FYNNEI. Trimming cost V 4 bases and J 0 bases, with 21 bases left between them. CDR3: CASSVRKGREGVNTEAFF. In nucleotides, the CDR3 is TGTGCCAGCAGTGTAAGGAAGGGCAGAGAAGGGGTGAACACTGAAGCTTTCTTT.

For the CDR3, the DNA is TGTGCCATCAGTGGGACAGGGGGCAACACAGATACGCAGTATTTT. Translated: CAISGTGGNTDTQYF. The chain is built from TRBV10-3 and TRBJ2-3; 11 nucleotides agree with TRBD1. J gave up 2 bases and V 4 bases, and 2 bases lay outside the gene matches. The CDR3 runs 15 residues. The germline V gene encodes CDR1 ENHRY and CDR2 SYGVKD.

The rearrangement links TRBV24-1 to TRBJ2-1; 9 bases align to TRBD1. The germline V gene has CDR1 KGHDR and CDR2 SFDVKD. CDR3 length: 16 amino acids. V lost 1 base to trimming and J lost 7 bases; unmatched junction nucleotides: 7. CDR3 nucleotides: TGTGCCACCAGTGATTTCTCGGACAGGGGCAAGAATGAGCAGTTCTTC. Its protein is CATSDFSDRGKNEQFF.

This sequence joins TRBV28 and TRBJ2-7; D gene ambiguous. Trimming stripped 6 bases from V and 3 bases from J, with 6 bases between. Germline assignment: CDR1 MDHEN and CDR2 SYDVKM. The CDR3 runs to 11 residues. The chain's CDR3 is CASRNHYEQYF. Written as DNA, the CDR3 is TGTGCCAGCAGAAATCACTACGAGCAGTACTTC. Using reference TRBV28 and TRBJ2-7 for the parts outside the CDR3, the full variable domain is DVKVTQSSRYLVKRTGEKVFLECVQDMDHENMFWYRQDPGLGLRLIYFSYDVKMKEKGDIPEGYSVSREKKERFSLILESASTNQTSMYLCASRNHYEQYFGPGTRLTVT.

The CDR3: CASSLADRERGYTF. The DNA for the CDR3 is TGTGCCAGCAGCTTGGCTGACAGGGAACGTGGCTACACCTTC. The J gene is TRBJ1-2, the V gene TRBV7-9; 7 nucleotides match TRBD1. Per the germline V gene, CDR1 is SEHNR and CDR2 is FQNEAQ (reference sequence). This CDR3 is built from 14 residues. Germline trimming cut 3 bases from V and 7 bases from J; bases unmatched to any gene: 8.

V and J are TRBV19 and TRBJ1-3, with 8 bases lining up with TRBD1. Germline CDR1 and CDR2: LNHDA and SQIVND (reference sequence). The CDR3 consists of 14 residues. After removal of 8 bases from V and 2 bases from J, the junction contained 5 bases not matched to a gene. The CDR3 loop reads CASVKTGAGNTIYF. In DNA form, the CDR3 reads TGTGCCAGTGTTAAGACAGGGGCTGGAAACACCATATATTTT.

The V gene is TRBV28, the J gene TRBJ1-1, with D uncertain. V shed 3 bases and J shed 5 bases, with 13 bases lying between them. The CDR3 length is 14 residues. CDR1 is MDHEN and CDR2 is SYDVKM in the germline V gene. The CDR3 spells CASSLVRLSTEAFF. The DNA of the CDR3 is TGTGCCAGCAGTTTGGTTCGCCTAAGTACTGAAGCTTTCTTT.

This clone was seen once. This chain connects TRBV5-5 to TRBJ1-5, with TRBD1 matching over 9 bases. The germline V gene has CDR1 SGHKS and CDR2 YYEKEE (reference sequence). The CDR3 has 16 amino acids. V was pared by 4 bases and J by 2 bases, with 7 bases of the junction left unmatched. The CDR3 sequence is CASSETQGARNQPQHF. The CDR3 DNA is TGTGCCAGCAGCGAGACACAGGGGGCGCGCAATCAGCCCCAGCATTTT.

The CDR3 region is CASSNIRLAKNIQYF. The CDR3 bases are TGTGCCAGCAGTAACATCCGTTTAGCCAAAAACATTCAGTACTTC. V and J are TRBV2 and TRBJ2-4; D is ambiguous. Germline values: CDR1 SNHLY, CDR2 FYNNEI. The CDR3 extends over 15 amino acids. V was shortened by 5 bases and J by 0 bases, with 11 bases between the two germline ends.

The chain carries TRBV5-1 and TRBJ1-1; tentatively, D is TRBD1 (6 bases). The CDR3 has 15 amino acids. V was trimmed by 0 bases and J by 2 bases, leaving 11 bases between them. In germline, CDR1 is SGHRS, CDR2 YFSETQ. Here the CDR3 DNA reads TGCGCCAGCAGCTTGGATGGGACAACAAACACTGAAGCTTTCTTT. This codes for CASSLDGTTNTEAFF.